The rows below give T cell receptor beta chains drawn from one sample of a study of shared clonotypes between healthy human individuals. Sequencing used immunoSEQ multiplex PCR; TCRdb keeps in-frame clones, though not all of them. The sample has under 600,000 clones, roughly 98% seen once; the top ten hold more than 0.3%. The sequenced sample consisted of naive CD8+ T cells sorted from blood. These receptors originate from a man aged 30-40 years in good health. The CDR3 runs from the conserved cysteine through the conserved F or W. The order of the fields is clone size, J gene, V gene, D gene, CDR3 DNA, CDR3 protein. The D gene is left open where the match is weak. Size tells how often a clone was seen (once, few, many) or the class of an expanded clone, and some rows leave it out.

.,TRBJ2-7,TRBV4-1,.,TGCGCCAGCAGCCGAGGCCCCGGGGGCGCCTACGAGCAGTACTTC,CASSRGPGGAYEQYF
.,TRBJ1-1,TRBV5-8,TRBD1,TGTGCCAGCAGCTCACAGGGGGCGGCTGAAGCTTTCTTT,CASSSQGAAEAFF
.,TRBJ2-7,TRBV6-1,.,TGTGCCAGCAGTGAGAAGGGACCCCCTCTAGTCTACGAGCAGTACTTC,CASSEKGPPLVYEQYF
.,TRBJ2-7,TRBV28,TRBD1,TGTGCCAGCAGTCAAACAGGGGGTTATACCTACGAGCAGTACTTC,CASSQTGGYTYEQYF
.,TRBJ2-3,TRBV4-2,TRBD2,TGTGCCAGCAGCCAAGATAGAACTAGCGGGGGAGATACGCAGTATTTT,CASSQDRTSGGDTQYF
.,TRBJ2-5,TRBV9,.,TGTGCCAGCAGCGTTCCCGAGGTGGGCCCAGAGACCCAGTACTTC,CASSVPEVGPETQYF
.,TRBJ2-3,TRBV29-1,.,TGCAGCGTTGAAGATCATCGACTTAGTGGGGGTAGCACAGATACGCAGTATTTT,CSVEDHRLSGGSTDTQYF
.,TRBJ1-5,TRBV29-1,.,TGCAGCGTTGAAGACGGGAGGGGCGATCAGCCCCAGCATTTT,CSVEDGRGDQPQHF
few,TRBJ2-1,TRBV7-8,.,TGTGCCAGCAGCTTAGTTGGTGTGGATGAGCAGTTCTTC,CASSLVGVDEQFF
.,TRBJ2-2,TRBV14,.,TGTGCCAGCAGCCAAGATCGGCGGGAGAACACCGGGGAGCTGTTTTTT,CASSQDRRENTGELFF